Each of the 15 T cell receptor beta chains below was sequenced from the same sample in a study of technical replicates of blood from a handful of donors. The method was immunoSEQ multiplex PCR; TCRdb's version includes in-frame clones alone and lacks a portion of them. The sample lists approximately 70,000 clones, about 94% seen once, with approximately 0.4% in the top ten. The sample taken for sequencing was T cells isolated from PBMCs. Receptors originate from a human donor in good health.

The chain employs TRBV15 and TRBJ2-2; TRBD2 agrees at 15 bases. Germline lookup yields CDR1 LNHNV and CDR2 YYDKDF (reference sequence). This CDR3 has 17 amino acids. The J segment lost 10 bases and the V segment lost 3 bases, leaving 9 bases of the junction unmatched. The CDR3 coding sequence is TGTGCCACCAGCAGGGGCCCGGGACTAGCGGGAGGCGTGGAGCTGTTTTTT. This codes for CATSRGPGLAGGVELFF.

This clone showed up just once. The chain couples TRBV30 to TRBJ1-1; 7 nucleotides line up with TRBD1. V lost 2 bases to trimming and J lost 3 bases; unmatched junction nucleotides: 6. This CDR3 has 14 amino acids. CDR1 and CDR2 (germline): GTSNPN, SVGIG (reference sequence). The CDR3, as DNA: TGTGCCTGGAGTCGGGACAGAACCTACACTGAAGCTTTCTTT. Its translation: CAWSRDRTYTEAFF.

The gene calls are TRBV6-1 and TRBJ2-3, with D possibly TRBD2 on 6 matching bases. V was shortened by 4 bases and J by 5 bases, with 13 bases between the two germline ends. The CDR3 spans 14 residues. The germline V gene encodes CDR1 MNHNS and CDR2 SASEGT. The CDR3 protein is CASSGDLTIDTQYF. Here the CDR3 DNA reads TGTGCCAGCAGTGGGGACTTGACAATAGATACGCAGTATTTT.

V is TRBV4-1 and J is TRBJ2-3, with 7 positions matching TRBD2. With 0 bases clipped from V and 12 bases from J, the junction kept 15 bases outside the gene matches. The germline CDR1 and CDR2 sequences are MGHRA and YSYEKL. The CDR3 runs to 16 residues. The CDR3 DNA follows: TGCGCCAGCAGCCAAGATCTGAGCGGGACGCCAATCATTCAGTATTTT. Protein sequence: CASSQDLSGTPIIQYF.

The chain employs TRBV5-1 and TRBJ2-7; TRBD1 is a possible D gene (6 bases). V was shortened by 4 bases and J by 2 bases, with 13 bases between the two germline ends. Germline CDR1 SGHRS, CDR2 YFSETQ. The CDR3 loop spans 14 amino acids. The CDR3 is CASSTDSPTYEQYF. The CDR3 DNA sequence: TGCGCCAGCAGCACGGACAGCCCGACCTACGAGCAGTACTTC.

V gene TRBV7-2 combines with J gene TRBJ1-4; D remains unclear. Germline CDR1 SGHTA, CDR2 FQGNSA. V lost 3 bases to trimming and J lost 17 bases, with 16 bases between them. CDR3 length: 12 residues. CDR3 sequence reads: CASSFDTVRHFF. As DNA, the CDR3 is TGTGCCAGCAGCTTTGATACGGTTCGCCACTTTTTT.

The chain combines TRBV28 with TRBJ1-2; D possibly corresponds to TRBD1 (5 bases). The CDR3 length is 11 residues. Per the germline V gene, CDR1 is MDHEN and CDR2 is SYDVKM. V lost 9 bases and J lost 5, with 10 bases in between. The CDR3 DNA follows: TGTGCCAGTTTTACAGGATATGGCTACACCTTC. Translation gives CASFTGYGYTF.

J is TRBJ1-2 and V is TRBV28; D remains ambiguous. From germline, CDR1 is MDHEN and CDR2 SYDVKM. V shed 5 bases and J shed 2 bases, with 12 bases lying between them. This CDR3 comprises 14 residues. The CDR3 region is CASSVRDRNYGYTF. CDR3 in DNA: TGTGCCAGCAGTGTGCGAGATCGCAACTATGGCTACACCTTC.

This chain joins TRBV11-2 and TRBJ1-3; D unresolved. The germline V gene has CDR1 SGHAT and CDR2 FQNNGV. Trimming stripped 5 bases from V and 0 bases from J, with 11 bases between. The CDR3 spans 15 residues. CDR3 sequence reads: CASSRGRDSGNTIYF. The CDR3 DNA follows: TGTGCCAGCAGCCGAGGACGGGACTCTGGAAACACCATATATTTT.

V and J are TRBV2 and TRBJ1-1; D unclear. V shed 8 bases and J shed 1 base, with 11 bases lying between them. Germline V gives CDR1 SNHLY, CDR2 FYNNEI. The CDR3 covers 13 residues. The CDR3, as DNA: TGTGCCAGCTTTTACTTGAGGAACACTGAAGCTTTCTTT. Its protein is CASFYLRNTEAFF.

This chain links TRBV4-1 with TRBJ2-1, with 9 bases that match TRBD1. The CDR3 sequence is 18 residues long. Losses at the gene ends were 1 base for V and 2 bases for J; bases not matched to a gene: 9. Germline CDR1 reads MGHRA; CDR2 reads YSYEKL. CDR3 in amino acids: CASSQVLRNRGPYNEQFF. CDR3 sequence (DNA): TGCGCCAGCAGCCAAGTACTCAGGAACAGGGGGCCCTACAATGAGCAGTTCTTC.

The chain couples TRBV9 to TRBJ2-1; D uncertain. The CDR3 is made up of 11 amino acids. Trimming cost V 6 bases and J 9 bases, with 10 bases left between them. Germline-derived CDR1 and CDR2 are SGDLS and YYNGEE. CDR3: CASTSGAEQFF. CDR3 nucleotides: TGTGCCAGCACCTCCGGTGCTGAGCAGTTCTTC.

This clone has only one observation. The chain employs TRBV6-5 and TRBJ2-7, with D possibly being TRBD1 (5 bases). The CDR3 length is 16 residues. Trimming stripped 0 bases from V and 3 bases from J, with 15 bases between. The germline CDR1 and CDR2 sequences are MNHEY and SVGAGI. CDR3 in DNA: TGTGCCAGCAGTTACTCGCTTGCCGGACAAGACTACGAGCAGTACTTC. This encodes CASSYSLAGQDYEQYF.

The rearrangement uses TRBV7-3 and TRBJ1-5, with D possibly being TRBD1 (6 bases). Germline loops: CDR1 SGHTA, CDR2 FQGTGA. Deletions cut 6 bases from V and 4 bases from J, with 19 bases between. The CDR3 spans 16 residues. DNA for the CDR3: TGTGCCAGCAGTCCTACCTTGGACAGATTTAATCAGCCCCAGCATTTT. Residues: CASSPTLDRFNQPQHF.

The rearrangement joins TRBV28 to TRBJ2-7; D call uncertain. Germline CDR1 is MDHEN and CDR2 is SYDVKM. V lost 6 bases and J 2 bases, leaving 17 bases between the germline ends. This CDR3 comprises 15 residues. CDR3 sequence: CASRSRYAVAYEQYF. CDR3 DNA sequence: TGTGCCAGCAGGTCGCGGTACGCGGTTGCCTACGAGCAGTACTTC.